This T cell receptor beta chain appears in the sequencing data of a study of vaccination and CD4 T cells after COVID-19 (dated by TCRdb to 2021 to 2024). About the study as a whole: The convalescent cohort comprised six males and four females, including two Hispanic individuals, seven Caucasians, two Asians and one multiracial person. Participants got two doses of the Pfizer-BioNTech BNT162b2 vaccine (n=8) or two doses of the Moderna mRNA-1273 vaccine (n=2). Post-COVID blood samples from convalescent patients were collected a median of approximately 93 days after diagnosis, with a range of about 30 to 170 days. Post-vaccine blood samples were taken a median of approximately 76 days after the second vaccine dose, with a range of about 13 to 250 days. Culture stimuli were overlapping spike peptide pools from SARS-CoV-2 and from the common cold coronaviruses HCoV-NL63, HCoV-OC43 and HCoV-229E. Control cultures used a CEFX viral epitope pool as positive control, an HIV-1 Nef peptide pool as negative control, or no peptide. In 10 COVID-19 convalescent patients and a handful of infection-naive healthy vaccine recipients, the spike-specific CD4+ TCR repertoire before mRNA vaccination was compared with the repertoire after mRNA vaccination. Memory CD4+ T cell crossreactivity between SARS-CoV-2 and common cold coronavirus spike proteins was assessed at the TCR clonotype level in an earlier paper using these donors. What the research found in general, with its limitations: Only a relatively small number of convalescent patients were included in the study, and early timepoints following natural infection were not analyzed. Although the median number of SARS-CoV-2-reactive clonotypes went up from fewer than 25 after infection to 38 after vaccination, the increase was not significant. Of the vaccine-specific clones found in convalescent patients, nearly all (304 of 307) were mono-reactive for SARS-CoV-2 spike instead of being cross-reactive with common cold coronaviruses. Among convalescent patients, a median around 83% of the SARS-CoV-2-reactive clones seen after vaccination appeared only after vaccination, which suggests priming specific to the vaccine.

As concerns this clonotype: Its antigen is currently not known. Qualities for individual bases were not recorded, and no much larger clone is one base off.

Explained via the paper, the treatment or condition label denotes: approximately nine-day PBMC culture with coronavirus spike peptide pools or control peptides (ViraFEST assay). CD4+ T cells from unexposed donors were collected before the COVID-19 pandemic (2011-2018). The ViraFEST assay, used in the study, expanded antigen-specific T cells with peptide pools and then identified the expanded clonotypes through TCR sequencing. About 1.8 million PBMCs per well were cultured in IMDM with approximately 4.9% human AB serum and 8.5 to 10 IU/ml IL-2, plus 10 ug/ml peptide pools. Half of the culture medium was replaced with fresh IL-2-containing medium on days 3 and 7. CD4+ T cells were isolated after approximately 10 days of culture through negative selection using the EasySep CD4+ T cell isolation kit. As cell number allowed, CD4+ T cells from unexposed donors were tested for reactivity to SARS-CoV-2 S and N and to four common cold coronavirus spike pools. Ficoll-Paque Plus gradient centrifugation was used to isolate PBMCs from whole blood, and the isolated PBMCs were then either used fresh or cryopreserved at -140C. Triplicate wells were generally used for each culture condition. Leukapheresis product for the unexposed donors was purchased commercially.

The germline V gene sets CDR1 to SGHVS and CDR2 to FNYEAQ. The CDR3 contains 16 residues, cysteine and phenylalanine counted. The read is trimmed to its CDR3 DNA, 48 bases read in frame from base 1. V and J lose 2 bases and 5 bases, and a span of 15 bases separates them. The library was made by PCR. TCR sequencing of DNA from cultured CD4+ T cells used the Oncomine TCR Beta short-read assay at the Johns Hopkins FTIC core. The QIAamp micro DNA kit was used to extract genomic DNA from the cultured CD4+ T cells. Oncomine TCR Beta libraries from cultured CD4+ T cells were pooled using unique dual indexes and sequenced on an Illumina iSeq 100. In the authors' own workflow: Non-productive sequences were removed, and CDR3s that did not start with C, did not end with F or W, or were shorter than 7 amino acids were discarded. The MANAFEST web application was used to identify antigen-specific clonotypes by comparing peptide-stimulated wells against reference wells and other culture wells. For a clone to be called positive, the clone needed an FDR below 0.05, an odds ratio above 5, and a productive frequency above 0.1% in at least two of three replicate wells. Cross-reactive clonotypes were defined as significantly expanded in both SARS-CoV-2 spike wells and at least one common cold coronavirus spike condition. Using R version 3.6.1, CDR3 homology was evaluated through Levenshtein distances (stringdist) along with unrooted phylogenetic trees (ape). The public reads were reanalyzed by TCRdb: fastp trimming at Q25, MiXCR alignment, in-frame beta chains only. Every distinct CDR3 protein forms one entry, paired with its most common genes and DNA. It is TCRdb's table, rather than the study itself, that gives the V and J calls and clone size. For this sample the table gives approximately 7,300 distinct CDR3 sequences, of which about 41% were detected only once. The top ten constitute roughly 35% of the sample.

This TCR was recovered from a human donor in good health. The sequenced material came from CD4+ T cells from blood, cultured in vitro. The rearrangement joined TRBV7-6 to TRBJ2-2; a weak D assignment points to TRBD2 (6 bases agree). The CDR3 region has the sequence CASSLLAGGETGELFF. Here is the DNA: TGTGCCAGCAGCTTACTAGCTGGAGGGGAGACCGGGGAGCTGTTTTTT. Extended through the reference TRBV7-6 and TRBJ2-2 proteins, this CDR3 yields the full variable domain: GAGVSQSPRYKVTKRGQDVALRCDPISGHVSLYWYRQALGQGPEFLTYFNYEAQQDKSGLPNDRFSAERPEGSISTLTIQRTEQRDSAMYRCASSLLAGGETGELFFGEGSRLTVL.